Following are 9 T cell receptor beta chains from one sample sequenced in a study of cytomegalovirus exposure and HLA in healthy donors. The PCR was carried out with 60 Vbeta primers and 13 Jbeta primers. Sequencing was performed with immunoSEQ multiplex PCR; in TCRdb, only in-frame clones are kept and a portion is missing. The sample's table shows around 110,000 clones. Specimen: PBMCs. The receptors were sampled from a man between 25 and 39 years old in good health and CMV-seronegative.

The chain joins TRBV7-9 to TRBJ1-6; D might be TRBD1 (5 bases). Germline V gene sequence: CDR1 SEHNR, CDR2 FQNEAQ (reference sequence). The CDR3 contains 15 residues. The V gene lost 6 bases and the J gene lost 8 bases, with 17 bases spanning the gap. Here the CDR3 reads CASSLTAPIDSPLHF. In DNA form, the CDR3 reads TGTGCCAGCAGTTTGACAGCACCAATTGATTCACCCCTCCACTTT. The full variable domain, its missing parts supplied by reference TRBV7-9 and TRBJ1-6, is DTGVSQNPRHKITKRGQNVTFRCDPISEHNRLYWYRQTLGQGPEFLTYFQNEAQLEKSRLLSDRFSAERPKGSFSTLEIQRTEQGDSAMYLCASSLTAPIDSPLHFGNGTRLTVT.

CDR3 DNA sequence: TGTGCCAGCAGCCCCGGACTAGCGGTCTCCTACGAGCAGTACTTC. It encodes CASSPGLAVSYEQYF. The chain has TRBV7-2 and TRBJ2-7; TRBD2 matches 10 bases. V dropped 5 bases and J dropped 0; count of bases not matched to a gene: 4. Germline V CDR1 and CDR2: SGHTA, FQGNSA. CDR3 size: 15 residues.

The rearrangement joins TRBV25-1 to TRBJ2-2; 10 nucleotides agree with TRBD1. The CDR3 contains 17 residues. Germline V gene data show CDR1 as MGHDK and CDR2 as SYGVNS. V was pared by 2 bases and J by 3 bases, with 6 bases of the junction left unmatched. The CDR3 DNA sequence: TGTGCCAGCAGTGAACTGGGACAGGGGCCTCACACCGGGGAGCTGTTTTTT. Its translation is CASSELGQGPHTGELFF. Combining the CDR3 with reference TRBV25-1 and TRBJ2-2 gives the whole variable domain EADIYQTPRYLVIGTGKKITLECSQTMGHDKMYWYQQDPGMELHLIHYSYGVNSTEKGDLSSESTVSRIRTEHFPLTLESARPSHTSQYLCASSELGQGPHTGELFFGEGSRLTVL.

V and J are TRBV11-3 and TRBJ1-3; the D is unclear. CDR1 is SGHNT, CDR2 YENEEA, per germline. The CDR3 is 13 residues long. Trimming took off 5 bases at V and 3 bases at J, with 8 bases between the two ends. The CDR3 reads CASSLRYGNTIYF. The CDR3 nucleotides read TGTGCCAGCAGCCTCCGGTATGGAAACACCATATATTTT.

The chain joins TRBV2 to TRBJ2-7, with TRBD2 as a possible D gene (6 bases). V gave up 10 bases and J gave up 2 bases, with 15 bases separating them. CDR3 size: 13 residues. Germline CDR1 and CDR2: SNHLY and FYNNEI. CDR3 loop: CATFPGLAYEQYF. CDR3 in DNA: TGTGCCACGTTTCCGGGACTTGCCTACGAGCAGTACTTC.

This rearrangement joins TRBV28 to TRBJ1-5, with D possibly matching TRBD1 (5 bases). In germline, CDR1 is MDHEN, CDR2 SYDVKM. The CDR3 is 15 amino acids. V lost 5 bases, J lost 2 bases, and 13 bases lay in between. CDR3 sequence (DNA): TGTGCCAGCAGTGGGGAGGGACGGGGCAATCAGCCCCAGCATTTT. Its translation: CASSGEGRGNQPQHF.

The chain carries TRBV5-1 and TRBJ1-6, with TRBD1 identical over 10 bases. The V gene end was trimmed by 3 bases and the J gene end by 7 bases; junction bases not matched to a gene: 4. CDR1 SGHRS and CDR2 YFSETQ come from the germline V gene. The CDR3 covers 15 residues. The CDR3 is CASSWGQGRNSPLHF. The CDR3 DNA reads TGCGCCAGCAGCTGGGGACAGGGGAGGAATTCACCCCTCCACTTT.

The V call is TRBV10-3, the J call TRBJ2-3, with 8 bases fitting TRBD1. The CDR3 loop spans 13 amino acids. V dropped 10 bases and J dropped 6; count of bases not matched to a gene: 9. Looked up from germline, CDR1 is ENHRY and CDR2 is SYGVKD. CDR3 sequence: CATMGRGPDTQYF. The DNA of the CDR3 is TGTGCCACCATGGGCAGGGGGCCCGATACGCAGTATTTT.

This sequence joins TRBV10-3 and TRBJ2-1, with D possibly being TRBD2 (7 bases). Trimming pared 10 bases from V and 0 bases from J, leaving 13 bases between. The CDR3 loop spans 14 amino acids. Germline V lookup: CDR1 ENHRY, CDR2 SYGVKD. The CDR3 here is CASREDSSYNEQFF. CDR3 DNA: TGTGCCAGTCGGGAGGACAGCTCCTACAATGAGCAGTTCTTC.